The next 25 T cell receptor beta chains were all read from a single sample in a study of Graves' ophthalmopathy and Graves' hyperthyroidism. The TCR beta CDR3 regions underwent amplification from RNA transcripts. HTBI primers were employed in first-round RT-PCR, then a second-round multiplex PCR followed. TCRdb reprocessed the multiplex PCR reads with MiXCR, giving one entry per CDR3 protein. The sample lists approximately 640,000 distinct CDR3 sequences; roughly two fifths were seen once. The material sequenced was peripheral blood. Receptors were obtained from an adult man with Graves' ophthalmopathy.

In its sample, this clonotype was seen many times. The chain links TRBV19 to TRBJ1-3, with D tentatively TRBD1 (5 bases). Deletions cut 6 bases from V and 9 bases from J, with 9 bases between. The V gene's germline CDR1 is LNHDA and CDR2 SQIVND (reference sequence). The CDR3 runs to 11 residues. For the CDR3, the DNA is TGTGCCAGTAGGAACAGGCTCACCATATATTTT. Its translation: CASRNRLTIYF. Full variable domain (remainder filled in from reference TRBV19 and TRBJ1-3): DGGITQSPKYLFRKEGQNVTLSCEQNLNHDAMYWYRQDPGQGLRLIYYSQIVNDFQKGDIAEGYSVSREKKESFPLTVTSAQKNPTAFYLCASRNRLTIYFGEGSWLTVV.

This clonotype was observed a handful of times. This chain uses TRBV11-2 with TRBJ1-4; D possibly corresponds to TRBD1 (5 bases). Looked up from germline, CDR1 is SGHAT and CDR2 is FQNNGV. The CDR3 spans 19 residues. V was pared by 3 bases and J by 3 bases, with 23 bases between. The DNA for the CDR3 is TGTGCCAGCAGCTTCCAATCGGACATCCAGTATCTGGCTAATGAAAAACTGTTTTTT. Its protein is CASSFQSDIQYLANEKLFF.

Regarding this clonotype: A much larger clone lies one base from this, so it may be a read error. As DNA, the CDR3 is TGTGCCAGCAGCCTGGGACGGCTGAACTCTGGAAACATCATATATTTT. Translation: CASSLGRLNSGNIIYF. The chain links TRBV14 to TRBJ1-3; possible D gene TRBD1, 5 bases. This CDR3 contains 16 residues. CDR1 is SGHDN, CDR2 FVKESK, per germline.

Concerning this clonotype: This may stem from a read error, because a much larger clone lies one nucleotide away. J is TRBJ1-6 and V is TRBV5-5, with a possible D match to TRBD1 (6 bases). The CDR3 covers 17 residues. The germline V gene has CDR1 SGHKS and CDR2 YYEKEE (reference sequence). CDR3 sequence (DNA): TGTGCCAGCATCTTGGCTGGGGGCAACACGGTGGTATCACCCCTCCACTTT. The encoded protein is CASILAGGNTVVSPLHF. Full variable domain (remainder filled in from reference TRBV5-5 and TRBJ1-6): DAGVTQSPTHLIKTRGQQVTLRCSPISGHKSVSWYQQVLGQGPQFIFQYYEKEERGRGNFPDRFSARQFPNYSSELNVNALLLGDSALYLCASILAGGNTVVSPLHFGNGTRLTVT.

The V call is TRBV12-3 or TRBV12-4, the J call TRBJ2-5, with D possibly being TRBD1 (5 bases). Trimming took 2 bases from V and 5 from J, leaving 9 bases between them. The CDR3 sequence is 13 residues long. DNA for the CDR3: TGTGCCAGCAGTTTAAGGGGTCACGAGACCCAGTACTTC. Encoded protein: CASSLRGHETQYF.

CDR3 bases: TGTGCCAGCAGTGATGACGGACTAGCGGGAGGTCCCCCTGGGGCCAACGTCCTGACTTTC. As protein: CASSDDGLAGGPPGANVLTF. The chain recombines TRBV25-1 with TRBJ2-6, with 14 positions matching TRBD2. V trimming: 3 bases; J trimming: 2 bases; junction bases outside the gene matches: 9. Germline V CDR1 and CDR2: MGHDK, SYGVNS. The CDR3 has 20 residues.

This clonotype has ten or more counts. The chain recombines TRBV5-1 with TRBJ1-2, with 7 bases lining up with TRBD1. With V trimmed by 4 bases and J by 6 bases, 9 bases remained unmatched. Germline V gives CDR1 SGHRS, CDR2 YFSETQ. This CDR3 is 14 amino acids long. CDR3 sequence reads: CASSLLTGSDGYTF. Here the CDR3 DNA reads TGCGCCAGCAGCCTCCTGACAGGGTCGGATGGCTACACCTTC.

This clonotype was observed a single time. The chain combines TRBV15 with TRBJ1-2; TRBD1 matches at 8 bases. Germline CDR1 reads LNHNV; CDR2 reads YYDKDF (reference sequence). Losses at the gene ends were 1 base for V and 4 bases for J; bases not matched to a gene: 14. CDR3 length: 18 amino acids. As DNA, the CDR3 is TGTGCCACCAGCAGAGTAAGGACAGGGCAGGATTGGAGCTATGGCTACACCTTC. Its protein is CATSRVRTGQDWSYGYTF.

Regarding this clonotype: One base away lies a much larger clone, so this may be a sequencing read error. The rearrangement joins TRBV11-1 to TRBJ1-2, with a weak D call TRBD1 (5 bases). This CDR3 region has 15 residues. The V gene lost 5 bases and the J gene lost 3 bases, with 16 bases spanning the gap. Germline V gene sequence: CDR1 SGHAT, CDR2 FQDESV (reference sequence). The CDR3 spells CASSPTVESYYGYTF. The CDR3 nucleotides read TGTGCCAGCAGCCCGACAGTGGAGAGCTACTATGGCTACACCTTC.

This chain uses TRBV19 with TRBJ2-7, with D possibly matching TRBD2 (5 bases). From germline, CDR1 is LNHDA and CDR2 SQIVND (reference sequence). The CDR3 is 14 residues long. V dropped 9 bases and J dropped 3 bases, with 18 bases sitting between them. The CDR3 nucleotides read TGTGCCAGCCGAGGGAGCGGAGACTTCTACGAGCAGTACTTC. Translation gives CASRGSGDFYEQYF.

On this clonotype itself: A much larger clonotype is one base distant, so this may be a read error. Here the CDR3 DNA reads TGTGCCACCGGCGGGGGCCTCCGCCAGACCCAGTACTTC. The encoded protein is CATGGGLRQTQYF. The rearrangement links TRBV7-8 to TRBJ2-5; possibly TRBD2 for D (7 bases). The germline gives CDR1 SGHVS, CDR2 FQNEAQ. The CDR3 spans 13 residues. The V and J ends lost 10 bases and 6 bases respectively, with 18 bases between them.

The CDR3 region is CATSREAGSGANVLTF. CDR3 nucleotide sequence: TGTGCCACCAGCAGAGAGGCGGGCTCTGGGGCCAACGTCCTGACTTTC. This sequence joins TRBV15 and TRBJ2-6; TRBD2 might be the D (5 bases). CDR1 is LNHNV and CDR2 is YYDKDF in the germline V gene (reference sequence). Trimming cost V 0 bases and J 0 bases, with 6 bases left between them. This CDR3 contains 16 residues.

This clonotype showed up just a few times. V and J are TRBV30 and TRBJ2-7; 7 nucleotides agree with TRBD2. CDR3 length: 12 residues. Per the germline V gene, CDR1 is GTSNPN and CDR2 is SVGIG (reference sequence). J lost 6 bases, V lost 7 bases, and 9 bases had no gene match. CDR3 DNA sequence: TGTGCCTATCGACTAGCACAGTCCGAGCAGTACTTC. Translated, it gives CAYRLAQSEQYF.

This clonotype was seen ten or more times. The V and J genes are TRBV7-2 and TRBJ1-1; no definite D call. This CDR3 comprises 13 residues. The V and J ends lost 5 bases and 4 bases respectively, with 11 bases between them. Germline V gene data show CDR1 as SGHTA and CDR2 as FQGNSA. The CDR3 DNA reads TGTGCCAGCAGCCTCGGCGGCCCCACTGAAGCTTTCTTT. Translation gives CASSLGGPTEAFF. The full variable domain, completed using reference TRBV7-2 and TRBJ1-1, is GAGVSQSPSNKVTEKGKDVELRCDPISGHTALYWYRQSLGQGLEFLIYFQGNSAPDKSGLPSDRFSAERTGGSVSTLTIQRTQQEDSAVYLCASSLGGPTEAFFGQGTRLTVV.

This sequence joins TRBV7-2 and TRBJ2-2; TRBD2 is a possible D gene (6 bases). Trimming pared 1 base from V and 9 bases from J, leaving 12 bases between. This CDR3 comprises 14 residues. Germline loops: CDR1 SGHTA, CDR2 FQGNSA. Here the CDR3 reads CASSLGLGVRELFF. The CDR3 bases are TGTGCCAGCAGCTTAGGACTAGGAGTCAGGGAGCTGTTTTTT.

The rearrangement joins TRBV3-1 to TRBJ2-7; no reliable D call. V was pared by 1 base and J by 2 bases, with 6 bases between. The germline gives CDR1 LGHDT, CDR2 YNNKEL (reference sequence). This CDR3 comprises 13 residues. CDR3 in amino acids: CASSQASTYEQYF. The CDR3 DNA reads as TGTGCCAGCAGCCAAGCTTCCACCTACGAGCAGTACTTC.

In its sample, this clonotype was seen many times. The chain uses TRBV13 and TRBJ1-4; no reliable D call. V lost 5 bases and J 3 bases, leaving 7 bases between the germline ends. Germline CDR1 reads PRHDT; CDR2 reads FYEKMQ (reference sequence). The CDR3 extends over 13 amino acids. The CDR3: CASSLPPNEKLFF. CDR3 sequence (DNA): TGTGCCAGCAGCCTCCCACCTAATGAAAAACTGTTTTTT.

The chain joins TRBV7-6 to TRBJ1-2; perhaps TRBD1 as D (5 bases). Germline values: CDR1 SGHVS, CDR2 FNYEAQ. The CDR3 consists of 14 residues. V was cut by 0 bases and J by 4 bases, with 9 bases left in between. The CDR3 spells CASSLAGDAYGYTF. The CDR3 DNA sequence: TGTGCCAGCAGCTTAGCAGGGGACGCCTATGGCTACACCTTC.

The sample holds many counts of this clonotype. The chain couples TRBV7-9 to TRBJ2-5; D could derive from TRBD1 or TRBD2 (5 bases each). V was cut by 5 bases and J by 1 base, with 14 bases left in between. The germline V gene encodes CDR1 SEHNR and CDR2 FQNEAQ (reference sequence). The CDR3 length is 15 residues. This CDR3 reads CASSIPGPPQETQYF. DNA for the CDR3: TGTGCCAGCAGCATACCGGGGCCTCCCCAAGAGACCCAGTACTTC.

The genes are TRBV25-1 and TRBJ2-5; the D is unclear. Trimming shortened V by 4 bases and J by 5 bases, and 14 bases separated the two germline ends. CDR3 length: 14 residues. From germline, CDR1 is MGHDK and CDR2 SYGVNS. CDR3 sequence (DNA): TGTGCCAGCAGTGCTAGTTTGCGTTTCGAGACCCAGTACTTC. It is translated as CASSASLRFETQYF.

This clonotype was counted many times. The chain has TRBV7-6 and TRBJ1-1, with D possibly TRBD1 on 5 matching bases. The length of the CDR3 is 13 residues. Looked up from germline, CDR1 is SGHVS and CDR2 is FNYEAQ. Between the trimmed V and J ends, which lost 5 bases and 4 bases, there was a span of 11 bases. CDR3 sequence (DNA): TGTGCCAGCAGCCCCTATGGGGCCACTGAAGCTTTCTTT. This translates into CASSPYGATEAFF.

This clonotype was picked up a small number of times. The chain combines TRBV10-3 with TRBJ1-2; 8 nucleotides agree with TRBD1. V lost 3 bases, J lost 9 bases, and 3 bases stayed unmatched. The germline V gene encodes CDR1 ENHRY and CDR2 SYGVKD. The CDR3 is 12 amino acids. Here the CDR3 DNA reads TGTGCCATCAGTGAAGGACAGGGCAGCTACACCTTC. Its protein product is CAISEGQGSYTF.

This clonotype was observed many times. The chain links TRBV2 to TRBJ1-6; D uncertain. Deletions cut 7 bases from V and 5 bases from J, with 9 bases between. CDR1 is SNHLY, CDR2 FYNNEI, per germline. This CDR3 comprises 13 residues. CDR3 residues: CASTGENNSPLHF. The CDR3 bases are TGTGCCAGCACCGGGGAAAATAATTCACCCCTCCACTTT.

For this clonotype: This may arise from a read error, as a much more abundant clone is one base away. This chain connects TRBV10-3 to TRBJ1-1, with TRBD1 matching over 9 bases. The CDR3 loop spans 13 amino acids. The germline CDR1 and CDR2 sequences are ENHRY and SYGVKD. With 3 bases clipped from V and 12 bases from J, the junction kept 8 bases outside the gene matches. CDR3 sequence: CAISERRDRATFF. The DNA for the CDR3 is TGTGCCATCAGTGAACGCCGGGACAGGGCTACTTTCTTT.

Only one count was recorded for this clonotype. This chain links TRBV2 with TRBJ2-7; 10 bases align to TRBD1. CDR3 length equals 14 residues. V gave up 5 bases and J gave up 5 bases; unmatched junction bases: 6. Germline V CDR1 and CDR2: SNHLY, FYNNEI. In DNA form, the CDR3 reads TGTGCCAGCAGTAGCTCGGACAGGGGGAACGAGCAGTACTTC. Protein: CASSSSDRGNEQYF.